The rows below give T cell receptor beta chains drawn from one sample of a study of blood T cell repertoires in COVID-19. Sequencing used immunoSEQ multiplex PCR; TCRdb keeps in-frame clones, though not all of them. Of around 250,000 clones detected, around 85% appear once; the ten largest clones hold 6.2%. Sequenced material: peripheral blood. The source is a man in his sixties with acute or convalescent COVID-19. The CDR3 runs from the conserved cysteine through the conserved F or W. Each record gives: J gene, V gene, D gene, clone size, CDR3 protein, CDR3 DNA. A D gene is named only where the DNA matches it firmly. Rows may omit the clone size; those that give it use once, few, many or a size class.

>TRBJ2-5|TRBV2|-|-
CASTLAPVIETQYF
TGTGCCAGCACTCTCGCACCGGTCATAGAGACCCAGTACTTC
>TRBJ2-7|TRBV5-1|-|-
CASSPTPRGRMGEGEQYF
TGCGCCAGCAGCCCTACACCACGCGGGCGTATGGGCGAGGGAGAGCAGTACTTC
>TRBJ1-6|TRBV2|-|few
CASQRPGGNSPLHF
TGTGCCAGTCAGCGGCCGGGAGGCAATTCACCCCTCCACTTT
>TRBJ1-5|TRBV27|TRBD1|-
CASSLAGGGNQPQHF
TGTGCCAGCAGTTTAGCAGGGGGCGGCAATCAGCCCCAGCATTTT
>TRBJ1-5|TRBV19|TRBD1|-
CASSGTGGAKRPQHF
TGTGCCAGTAGTGGGACAGGGGGCGCGAAACGACCCCAGCATTTT
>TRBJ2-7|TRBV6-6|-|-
CASSPRGGYEQYF
TGTGCCAGCAGCCCTAGGGGCGGCTACGAGCAGTACTTC
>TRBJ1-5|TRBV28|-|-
CASSAQPLLNQPQHF
TGTGCCAGCAGCGCCCAACCTTTACTGAACCAGCCCCAGCATTTT
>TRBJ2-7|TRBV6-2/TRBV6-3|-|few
CASSYWTASSYEQYF
TGTGCCAGCAGTTACTGGACAGCCAGCTCCTACGAGCAGTACTTC
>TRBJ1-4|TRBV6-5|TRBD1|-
CASSYSGQNFKELFF
TGTGCCAGCAGTTACTCGGGACAGAATTTTAAGGAACTGTTTTTT
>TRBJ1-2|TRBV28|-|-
CASSFRMGYTF
TGTGCCAGCAGTTTTCGTATGGGCTACACCTTC
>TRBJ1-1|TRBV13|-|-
CASTQERGTEAFF
TGTGCCAGCACCCAAGAGAGGGGGACTGAAGCTTTCTTT
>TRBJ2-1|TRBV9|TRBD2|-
CASSVAGQGGGNEQFF
TGTGCCAGCAGCGTAGCTGGTCAGGGCGGGGGAAATGAGCAGTTCTTC
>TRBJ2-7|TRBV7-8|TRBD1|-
CASSSGQGIHEQYF
TGTGCCAGCAGCTCGGGACAGGGGATCCACGAGCAGTACTTC
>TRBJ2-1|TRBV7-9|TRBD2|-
CASSARLAIVGEQFF
TGTGCCAGCAGCGCCAGACTAGCGATCGTCGGTGAGCAGTTCTTC
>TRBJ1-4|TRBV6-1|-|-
CASSEGGRVGEKLFF
TGTGCCAGCAGTGAAGGGGGCAGGGTCGGGGAAAAACTGTTTTTT
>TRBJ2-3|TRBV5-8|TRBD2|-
CASSLGLAGGPTLSDTQYF
TGTGCCAGCAGCTTGGGACTAGCGGGAGGGCCTACCCTTTCAGATACGCAGTATTTT
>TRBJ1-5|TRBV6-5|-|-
CASRTRDSNQPQHF
TGTGCCAGCAGGACCAGGGATAGCAATCAGCCCCAGCATTTT
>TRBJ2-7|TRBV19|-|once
CASSPDGGGASYEQYF
TGTGCCAGTAGCCCGGACGGAGGGGGGGCCTCCTACGAGCAGTACTTC
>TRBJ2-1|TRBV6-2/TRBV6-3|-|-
CASSGGPLEAPSSSYNEQFF
TGTGCCAGCAGTGGGGGCCCCCTAGAAGCGCCTTCGAGCTCCTACAATGAGCAGTTCTTC
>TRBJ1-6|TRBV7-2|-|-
CASSLAASRSYSPLHF
TGTGCCAGCAGCTTAGCGGCGAGCCGGAGCTATTCACCCCTCCACTTT
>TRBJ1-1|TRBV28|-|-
CASRFWGRNTEAFF
TGTGCCAGCCGATTCTGGGGCCGGAACACTGAAGCTTTCTTT
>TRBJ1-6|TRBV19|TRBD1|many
CASSGTGTGGDSPLHF
TGTGCCAGTAGTGGAACCGGGACAGGAGGGGATTCACCCCTCCACTTT
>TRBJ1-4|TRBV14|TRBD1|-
CASSQVPRQGINSPSEKLFF
TGTGCCAGCAGCCAAGTTCCCCGACAGGGTATAAACTCTCCTAGTGAAAAACTGTTTTTT
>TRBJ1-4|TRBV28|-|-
CASSKLGLEKLFF
TGTGCCAGCAGTAAACTGGGACTTGAAAAACTGTTTTTT
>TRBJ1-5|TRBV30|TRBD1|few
CAWSAGQHNQPQHF
TGTGCCTGGAGCGCGGGACAGCACAATCAGCCCCAGCATTTT
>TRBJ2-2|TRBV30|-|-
CAWSATTNTGELFF
TGTGCCTGGAGTGCCACTACGAACACCGGGGAGCTGTTTTTT
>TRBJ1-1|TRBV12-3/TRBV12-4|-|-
CASRLALNTEAFF
TGTGCCAGCAGGTTGGCCCTGAACACTGAAGCTTTCTTT
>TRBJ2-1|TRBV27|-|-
CASSLFADSSYNEQFF
TGTGCCAGCAGTTTATTTGCGGATAGCTCCTACAATGAGCAGTTCTTC